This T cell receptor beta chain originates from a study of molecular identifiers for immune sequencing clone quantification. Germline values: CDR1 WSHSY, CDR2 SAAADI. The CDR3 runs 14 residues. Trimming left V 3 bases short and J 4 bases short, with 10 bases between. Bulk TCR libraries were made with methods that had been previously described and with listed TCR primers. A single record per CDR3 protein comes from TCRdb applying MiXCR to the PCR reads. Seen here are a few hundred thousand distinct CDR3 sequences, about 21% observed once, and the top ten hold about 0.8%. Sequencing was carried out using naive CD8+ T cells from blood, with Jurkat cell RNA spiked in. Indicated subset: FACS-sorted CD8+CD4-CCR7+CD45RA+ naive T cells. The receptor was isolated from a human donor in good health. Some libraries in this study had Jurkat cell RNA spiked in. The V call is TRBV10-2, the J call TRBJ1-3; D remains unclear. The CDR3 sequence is CASSEDNRGNTIYF. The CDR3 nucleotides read TGCGCCAGCAGTGAAGATAACCGGGGAAACACCATATATTTT.